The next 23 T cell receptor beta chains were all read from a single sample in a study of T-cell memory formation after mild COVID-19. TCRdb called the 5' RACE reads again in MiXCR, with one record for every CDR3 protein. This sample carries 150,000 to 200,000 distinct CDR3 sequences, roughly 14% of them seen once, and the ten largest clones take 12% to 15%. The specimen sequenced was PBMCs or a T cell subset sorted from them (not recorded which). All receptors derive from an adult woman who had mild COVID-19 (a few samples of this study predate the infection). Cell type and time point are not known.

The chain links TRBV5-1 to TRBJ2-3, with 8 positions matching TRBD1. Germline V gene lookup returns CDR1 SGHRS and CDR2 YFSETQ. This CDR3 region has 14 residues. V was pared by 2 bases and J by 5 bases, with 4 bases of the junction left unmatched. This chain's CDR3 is CASSFQGAGDTQYF. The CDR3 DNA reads TGCGCCAGCAGCTTCCAGGGGGCTGGAGATACGCAGTATTTT.

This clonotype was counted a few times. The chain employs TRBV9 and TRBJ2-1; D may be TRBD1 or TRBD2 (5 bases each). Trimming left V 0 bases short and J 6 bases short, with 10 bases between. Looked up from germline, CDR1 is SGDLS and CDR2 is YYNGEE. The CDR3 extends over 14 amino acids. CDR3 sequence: CASSVGGVINEQFF. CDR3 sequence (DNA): TGTGCCAGCAGCGTAGGAGGGGTTATCAATGAGCAGTTCTTC.

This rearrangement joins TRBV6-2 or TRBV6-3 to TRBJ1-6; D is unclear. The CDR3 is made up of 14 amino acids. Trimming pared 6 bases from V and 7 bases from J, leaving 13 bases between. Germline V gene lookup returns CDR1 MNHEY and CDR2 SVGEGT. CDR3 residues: CASRNLRSNSPLHF. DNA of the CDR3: TGTGCCAGCAGAAACCTGCGTTCCAATTCACCCCTCCACTTT.

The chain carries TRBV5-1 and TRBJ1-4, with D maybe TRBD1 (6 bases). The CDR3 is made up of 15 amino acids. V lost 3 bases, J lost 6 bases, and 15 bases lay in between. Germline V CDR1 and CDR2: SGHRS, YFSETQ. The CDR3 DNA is TGCGCCAGCAGCTCGTGGGGGGGGCTGGATGAAAAACTGTTTTTT. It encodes CASSSWGGLDEKLFF.

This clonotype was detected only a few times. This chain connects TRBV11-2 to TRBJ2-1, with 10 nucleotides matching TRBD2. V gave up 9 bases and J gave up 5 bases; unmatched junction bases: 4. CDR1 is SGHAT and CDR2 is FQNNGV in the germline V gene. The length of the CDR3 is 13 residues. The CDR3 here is CASRLAGDNEQFF. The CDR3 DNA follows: TGTGCCAGTAGGCTAGCGGGGGACAATGAGCAGTTCTTC.

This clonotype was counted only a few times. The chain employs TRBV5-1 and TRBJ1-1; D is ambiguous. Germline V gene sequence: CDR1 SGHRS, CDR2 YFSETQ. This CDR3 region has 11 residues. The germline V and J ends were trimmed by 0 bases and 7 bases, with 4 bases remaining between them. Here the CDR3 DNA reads TGCGCCAGCAGCTTGGAGGGTGAAGCTTTCTTT. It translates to CASSLEGEAFF.

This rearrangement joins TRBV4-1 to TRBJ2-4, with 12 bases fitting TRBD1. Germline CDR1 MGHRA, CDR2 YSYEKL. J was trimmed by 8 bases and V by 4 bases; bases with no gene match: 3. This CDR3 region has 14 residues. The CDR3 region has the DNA TGCGCCAGCAGCCCGGGACAGGGGGCGGACATTCAGTACTTC. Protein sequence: CASSPGQGADIQYF.

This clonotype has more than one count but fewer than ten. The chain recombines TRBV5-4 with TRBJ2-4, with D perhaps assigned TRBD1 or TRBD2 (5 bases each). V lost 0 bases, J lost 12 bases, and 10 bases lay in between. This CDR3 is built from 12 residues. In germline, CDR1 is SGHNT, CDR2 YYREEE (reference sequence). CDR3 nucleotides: TGTGCCAGCAGCTTGGGGGGGTCCGATCAGTACTTC. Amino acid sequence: CASSLGGSDQYF.

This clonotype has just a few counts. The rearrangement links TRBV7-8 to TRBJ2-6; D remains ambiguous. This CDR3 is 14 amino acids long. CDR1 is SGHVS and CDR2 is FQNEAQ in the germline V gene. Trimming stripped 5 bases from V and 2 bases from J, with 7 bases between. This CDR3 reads CASSVGTGANVLTF. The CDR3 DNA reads TGTGCCAGCAGCGTGGGGACTGGGGCCAACGTCCTGACTTTC.

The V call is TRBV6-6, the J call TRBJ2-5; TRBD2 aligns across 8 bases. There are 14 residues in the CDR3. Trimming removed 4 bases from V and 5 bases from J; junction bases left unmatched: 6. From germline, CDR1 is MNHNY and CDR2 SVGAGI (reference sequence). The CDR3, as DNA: TGTGCCAGCAGTTCAAGCGGGGGCGGGGAGACCCAGTACTTC. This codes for CASSSSGGGETQYF.

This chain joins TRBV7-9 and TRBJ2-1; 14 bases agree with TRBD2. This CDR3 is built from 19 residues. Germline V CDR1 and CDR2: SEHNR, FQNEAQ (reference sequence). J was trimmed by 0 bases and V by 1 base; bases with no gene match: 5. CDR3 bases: TGTGCCAGCAGCTTAGGACTAGCGGGGGGGCGAAGCTCCTACAATGAGCAGTTCTTC. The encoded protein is CASSLGLAGGRSSYNEQFF. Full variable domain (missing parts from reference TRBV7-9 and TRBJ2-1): DTGVSQNPRHKITKRGQNVTFRCDPISEHNRLYWYRQTLGQGPEFLTYFQNEAQLEKSRLLSDRFSAERPKGSFSTLEIQRTEQGDSAMYLCASSLGLAGGRSSYNEQFFGPGTRLTVL.

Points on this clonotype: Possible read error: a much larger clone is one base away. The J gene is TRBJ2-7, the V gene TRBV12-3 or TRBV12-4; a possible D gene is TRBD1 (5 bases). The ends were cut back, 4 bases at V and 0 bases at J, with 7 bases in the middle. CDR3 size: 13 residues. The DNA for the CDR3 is TGTGCCAGCAGTTCGACAGACTCCTACGAGCAGTACTTC. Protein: CASSSTDSYEQYF.

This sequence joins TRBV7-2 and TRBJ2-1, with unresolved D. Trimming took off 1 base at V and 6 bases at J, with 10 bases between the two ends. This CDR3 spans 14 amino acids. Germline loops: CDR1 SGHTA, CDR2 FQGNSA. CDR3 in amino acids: CASSLVEGFNEQFF. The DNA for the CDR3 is TGTGCCAGCAGCTTAGTGGAAGGGTTCAATGAGCAGTTCTTC. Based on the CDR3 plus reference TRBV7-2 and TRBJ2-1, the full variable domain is GAGVSQSPSNKVTEKGKDVELRCDPISGHTALYWYRQSLGQGLEFLIYFQGNSAPDKSGLPSDRFSAERTGGSVSTLTIQRTQQEDSAVYLCASSLVEGFNEQFFGPGTRLTVL.

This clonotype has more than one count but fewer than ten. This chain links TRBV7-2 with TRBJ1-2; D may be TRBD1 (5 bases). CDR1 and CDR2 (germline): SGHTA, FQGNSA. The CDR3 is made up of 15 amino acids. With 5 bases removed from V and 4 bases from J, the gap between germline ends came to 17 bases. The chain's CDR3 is CASSLRDPRGYGYTF. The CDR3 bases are TGTGCCAGCAGCCTCCGGGACCCAAGGGGCTATGGCTACACCTTC.

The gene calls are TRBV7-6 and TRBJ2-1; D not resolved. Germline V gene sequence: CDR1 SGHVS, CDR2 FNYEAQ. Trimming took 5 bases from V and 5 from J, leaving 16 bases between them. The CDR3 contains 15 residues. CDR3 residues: CASSQVPPRNNEQFF. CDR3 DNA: TGTGCCAGCAGCCAGGTACCTCCGCGGAACAATGAGCAGTTCTTC. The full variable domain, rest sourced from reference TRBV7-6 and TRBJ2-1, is GAGVSQSPRYKVTKRGQDVALRCDPISGHVSLYWYRQALGQGPEFLTYFNYEAQQDKSGLPNDRFSAERPEGSISTLTIQRTEQRDSAMYRCASSQVPPRNNEQFFGPGTRLTVL.

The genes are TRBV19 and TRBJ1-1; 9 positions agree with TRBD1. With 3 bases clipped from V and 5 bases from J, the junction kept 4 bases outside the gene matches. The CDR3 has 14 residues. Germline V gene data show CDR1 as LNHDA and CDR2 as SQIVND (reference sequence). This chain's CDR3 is CASSIGQGRTEAFF. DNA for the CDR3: TGTGCCAGTAGTATCGGACAGGGGCGGACTGAAGCTTTCTTT.

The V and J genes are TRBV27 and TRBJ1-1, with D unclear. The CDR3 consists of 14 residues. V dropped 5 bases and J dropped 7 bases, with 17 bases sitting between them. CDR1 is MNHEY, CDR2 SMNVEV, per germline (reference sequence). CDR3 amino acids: CASSPLGPADEAFF. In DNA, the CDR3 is TGTGCCAGCAGTCCCCTGGGCCCGGCGGATGAAGCTTTCTTT.

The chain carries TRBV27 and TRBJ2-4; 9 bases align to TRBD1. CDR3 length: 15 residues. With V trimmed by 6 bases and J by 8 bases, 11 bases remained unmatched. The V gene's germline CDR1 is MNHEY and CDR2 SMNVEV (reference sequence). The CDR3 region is CASSSYRDREHIQYF. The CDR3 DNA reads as TGTGCCAGCAGCTCGTACCGGGACAGGGAGCACATTCAGTACTTC.

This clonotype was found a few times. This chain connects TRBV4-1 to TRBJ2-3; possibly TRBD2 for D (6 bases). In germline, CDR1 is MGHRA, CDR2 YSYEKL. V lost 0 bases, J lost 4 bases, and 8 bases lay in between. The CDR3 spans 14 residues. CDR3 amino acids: CASSQDGGSDTQYF. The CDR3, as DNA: TGCGCCAGCAGCCAAGATGGGGGGTCAGATACGCAGTATTTT.

CDR3 sequence reads: CASSPDVDRSTEAFF. CDR3 DNA: TGTGCCAGCAGCCCCGACGTGGACCGTAGCACTGAAGCTTTCTTT. This chain uses TRBV13 with TRBJ1-1, with D hard to call. This CDR3 comprises 15 residues. Germline V gene data show CDR1 as PRHDT and CDR2 as FYEKMQ (reference sequence). Between the trimmed V and J ends, which lost 5 bases and 4 bases, there was a span of 17 bases.

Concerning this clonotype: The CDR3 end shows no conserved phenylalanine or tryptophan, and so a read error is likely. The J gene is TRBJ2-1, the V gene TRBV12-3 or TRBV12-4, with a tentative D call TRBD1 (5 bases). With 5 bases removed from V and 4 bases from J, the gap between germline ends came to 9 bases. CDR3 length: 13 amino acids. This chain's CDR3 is CASSPTGYNEQFL. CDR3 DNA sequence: TGTGCCAGCAGTCCCACAGGATACAATGAGCAGTTCTTA.

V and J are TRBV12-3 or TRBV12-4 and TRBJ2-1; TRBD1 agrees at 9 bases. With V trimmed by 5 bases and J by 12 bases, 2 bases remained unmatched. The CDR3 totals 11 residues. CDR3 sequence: CASSTGGGQFF. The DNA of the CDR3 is TGTGCCAGCAGTACAGGGGGCGGGCAGTTCTTC.

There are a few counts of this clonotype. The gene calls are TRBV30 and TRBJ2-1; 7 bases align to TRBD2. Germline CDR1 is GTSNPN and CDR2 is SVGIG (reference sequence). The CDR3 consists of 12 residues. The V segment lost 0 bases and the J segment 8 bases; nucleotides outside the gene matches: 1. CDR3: CAWSVGRDEQFF. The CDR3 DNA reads TGTGCCTGGAGTGTAGGGAGGGATGAGCAGTTCTTC.